Presented here are 27 T cell receptor beta chains from one specimen sequenced in a study of blood T cell repertoires in COVID-19. TCRdb keeps only in-frame clones here, not all; method: immunoSEQ multiplex PCR. The table lists about 280,000 clones, approximately 86% of them singletons. Sequences were obtained from peripheral blood. These receptor sequences come from a woman aged 25 to 45 who had recovered from COVID-19.

V and J are TRBV10-3 and TRBJ1-1; D is ambiguous. CDR3 length: 13 amino acids. The ends were cut back, 10 bases at V and 5 bases at J, with 17 bases in the middle. Per germline, CDR1 ENHRY and CDR2 SYGVKD. In nucleotides, the CDR3 is TGTGCCACCGGGGATACGAGGGAAACTGAAGCTTTCTTT. This codes for CATGDTRETEAFF.

CDR3 nucleotides: TGTGCCAGCAGACTCGTCAACTATGGCTACACCTTC. Protein product: CASRLVNYGYTF. The chain recombines TRBV7-2 with TRBJ1-2; D gene unclear. The length of the CDR3 is 12 residues. CDR1 and CDR2 (germline): SGHTA, FQGNSA. V was shortened by 6 bases and J by 2 bases, with 7 bases between the two germline ends. The entire variable domain, with the rest obtained from reference TRBV7-2 and TRBJ1-2, is as follows: GAGVSQSPSNKVTEKGKDVELRCDPISGHTALYWYRQSLGQGLEFLIYFQGNSAPDKSGLPSDRFSAERTGGSVSTLTIQRTQQEDSAVYLCASRLVNYGYTFGSGTRLTVV.

This clone was recorded once. The chain carries TRBV5-1 and TRBJ2-7, with TRBD2 identical over 8 bases. Germline assignment: CDR1 SGHRS and CDR2 YFSETQ. The trim removed 0 bases at V and 5 bases at J, leaving 4 bases unmatched. The CDR3 extends over 14 amino acids. The CDR3 nucleotides read TGCGCCAGCAGCTTGGTCGGGGGGGTCAACGAGCAGTACTTC. This translates into CASSLVGGVNEQYF.

J is TRBJ2-5 and V is TRBV7-9, with D possibly being TRBD2 (6 bases). In germline, CDR1 is SEHNR, CDR2 FQNEAQ (reference sequence). V was clipped by 1 base and J by 5 bases, with 14 bases between them. CDR3 length equals 15 residues. The CDR3, as DNA: TGTGCCAGCAGCTTAGAGGTTCCCCGGGGGGAGACCCAGTACTTC. This gives the protein CASSLEVPRGETQYF.

The rearrangement uses TRBV10-3 and TRBJ1-5; TRBD1 matches at 7 bases. J gave up 7 bases and V 3 bases, and 9 bases lay outside the gene matches. The germline gives CDR1 ENHRY, CDR2 SYGVKD. CDR3 size: 15 residues. The DNA of the CDR3 is TGTGCCATCAGTGACTCCGGGACAGCTAGACAGCCCCAGCATTTT. Amino acid sequence: CAISDSGTARQPQHF.

The chain combines TRBV4-1 with TRBJ2-1; D perhaps matches TRBD2 (6 bases). CDR1 and CDR2 from the germline V gene are MGHRA and YSYEKL. The CDR3 runs to 16 residues. Trimming pared 1 base from V and 4 bases from J, leaving 14 bases between. CDR3 in amino acids: CASSQGGWGVYNEQFF. CDR3 nucleotide sequence: TGCGCCAGCAGCCAAGGTGGATGGGGGGTTTACAATGAGCAGTTCTTC.

J is TRBJ2-7 and V is TRBV27; 9 bases align to TRBD2. This CDR3 contains 14 residues. The V segment lost 3 bases and the J segment 6 bases; nucleotides outside the gene matches: 6. Looked up from germline, CDR1 is MNHEY and CDR2 is SMNVEV (reference sequence). CDR3 protein: CASSLFSGSPEQYF. CDR3 bases: TGTGCCAGCAGTTTGTTTAGCGGGAGTCCCGAGCAGTACTTC.

The chain employs TRBV10-1 and TRBJ2-5, with 7 bases aligning to TRBD2. The germline V gene encodes CDR1 WNHNN and CDR2 SYGVQD (reference sequence). The ends lost 6 bases at V and 3 bases at J; junction bases unmatched: 4. CDR3 length: 13 residues. The chain's CDR3 is CASSSGGEETQYF. The CDR3 DNA follows: TGCGCCAGCAGCTCGGGGGGAGAAGAGACCCAGTACTTC.

This rearrangement joins TRBV28 to TRBJ2-2, with D perhaps TRBD2 (5 bases). Trimming removed 5 bases from V and 2 bases from J, with 15 bases in between. CDR1 is MDHEN and CDR2 is SYDVKM in the germline V gene. CDR3 length equals 16 residues. This CDR3 is CASSGRSSANTGELFF. The DNA of the CDR3 is TGTGCCAGCAGTGGCCGGAGTAGCGCTAACACCGGGGAGCTGTTTTTT.

This sequence joins TRBV2 and TRBJ2-5; no definite D call. Trimming pared 8 bases from V and 3 bases from J, leaving 7 bases between. Germline V gene sequence: CDR1 SNHLY, CDR2 FYNNEI. The CDR3 is 11 residues long. The CDR3 region is CASVEEETQYF. The CDR3 coding sequence is TGTGCCAGCGTCGAGGAAGAGACCCAGTACTTC.

The rearrangement joins TRBV28 to TRBJ2-5; D is perhaps TRBD1 (6 bases). Trimming shortened V by 8 bases and J by 2 bases, and 21 bases separated the two germline ends. Germline V gene lookup returns CDR1 MDHEN and CDR2 SYDVKM. This CDR3 spans 16 amino acids. The CDR3 nucleotides read TGTGCCAGCGGGCCGGCCGGGACAAATAAACAAGAGACCCAGTACTTC. It is translated as CASGPAGTNKQETQYF.

This chain uses TRBV5-5 with TRBJ2-4; a possible D gene is TRBD1 (5 bases). V lost 2 bases to trimming and J lost 13 bases, with 13 bases between them. The CDR3 has 12 residues. From germline, CDR1 is SGHKS and CDR2 YYEKEE (reference sequence). The CDR3 DNA follows: TGTGCCAGCAGCTTTGGGGCCCTAGTCCAGTACTTC. Its protein is CASSFGALVQYF.

This rearrangement joins TRBV11-2 to TRBJ2-2; D not resolved. The CDR3 spans 13 residues. Germline loops: CDR1 SGHAT, CDR2 FQNNGV. The germline V and J ends were trimmed by 3 bases and 7 bases, with 9 bases remaining between them. The CDR3 DNA reads TGTGCCAGCAGCTTCTCTACCTACGGGGAGCTGTTTTTT. As protein: CASSFSTYGELFF.

This chain uses TRBV7-6 with TRBJ2-7; 7 bases are shared with TRBD1. CDR1 and CDR2 from the germline V gene are SGHVS and FNYEAQ. This CDR3 has 15 residues. V was pared by 1 base and J by 7 bases, with 10 bases of the junction left unmatched. The CDR3: CASSLDGTEAREQYF. DNA for the CDR3: TGTGCCAGCAGCTTAGATGGGACAGAGGCTAGGGAGCAGTACTTC.

The J gene is TRBJ2-7, the V gene TRBV15, with 7 bases identical to TRBD1. The CDR3 sequence is 15 residues long. J gave up 1 base and V 0 bases, and 3 bases lay outside the gene matches. Germline V lookup: CDR1 LNHNV, CDR2 YYDKDF (reference sequence). CDR3 protein: CATSRDRTGSYEQYF. The CDR3, as DNA: TGTGCCACCAGCAGAGACAGGACAGGTTCCTACGAGCAGTACTTC.

V gene TRBV12-5 combines with J gene TRBJ2-6; 9 bases line up with TRBD1. CDR3 length: 19 residues. Trimming at V came to 5 bases and at J to 1 base, leaving 12 bases not matched to a gene. Germline V gene data show CDR1 as LGHNT and CDR2 as FRNRAP. CDR3 sequence reads: CASGQQTGQGASGANVLTF. Here the CDR3 DNA reads TGTGCTAGTGGTCAGCAAACGGGACAGGGTGCATCTGGGGCCAACGTCCTGACTTTC. The whole variable domain, filled in from reference TRBV12-5 and TRBJ2-6, reads DARVTQTPRHKVTEMGQEVTMRCQPILGHNTVFWYRQTMMQGLELLAYFRNRAPLDDSGMPKDRFSAEMPDATLATLKIQPSEPRDSAVYFCASGQQTGQGASGANVLTFGAGSRLTVL.

This rearrangement joins TRBV27 to TRBJ2-7, with 13 bases lining up with TRBD2. In germline, CDR1 is MNHEY, CDR2 SMNVEV (reference sequence). Germline trimming cut 6 bases from V and 3 bases from J; bases unmatched to any gene: 5. The CDR3 has 15 residues. CDR3 region: CASRYGTSGIYEQYF. The CDR3 nucleotides are TGTGCCAGCAGATACGGGACTAGCGGGATCTACGAGCAGTACTTC.

This clone was seen a few times. The chain recombines TRBV10-1 with TRBJ2-7, with TRBD2 matching over 8 bases. This CDR3 is 13 amino acids long. Germline V lookup: CDR1 WNHNN, CDR2 SYGVQD (reference sequence). J gave up 0 bases and V 9 bases, and 4 bases lay outside the gene matches. Here the CDR3 reads CASQRGHSYEQYF. CDR3 nucleotide sequence: TGCGCCAGTCAGCGGGGGCACTCCTACGAGCAGTACTTC.

The rearrangement uses TRBV29-1 and TRBJ2-7; tentatively, D is TRBD2 (5 bases). Looked up from germline, CDR1 is SQVTM and CDR2 is ANQGSEA. CDR3 length equals 14 residues. The germline V and J ends were trimmed by 4 bases and 2 bases, with 15 bases remaining between them. The CDR3 nucleotides read TGCAGCGTTGGAGAGGGCAGACCAGCCTACGAGCAGTACTTC. Residues: CSVGEGRPAYEQYF.

The chain joins TRBV5-4 to TRBJ2-3; 7 bases agree with TRBD2. Germline V gene data show CDR1 as SGHNT and CDR2 as YYREEE (reference sequence). The CDR3 covers 16 residues. With 4 bases clipped from V and 3 bases from J, the junction kept 11 bases outside the gene matches. The CDR3: CASSEGALALTDTQYF. In DNA form, the CDR3 reads TGTGCCAGCAGCGAAGGGGCACTAGCGCTAACAGATACGCAGTATTTT.

The chain combines TRBV28 with TRBJ2-7; D remains unclear. Germline V CDR1 and CDR2: MDHEN, SYDVKM. The CDR3 has 10 residues. Trimming took off 3 bases at V and 5 bases at J, with 2 bases between the two ends. The CDR3 loop reads CASSFDEQYF. The CDR3, as DNA: TGTGCCAGCAGTTTCGACGAGCAGTACTTC.

The chain has TRBV7-2 and TRBJ2-7; TRBD2 is a possible D gene (5 bases). This CDR3 is built from 12 residues. Germline CDR1 is SGHTA and CDR2 is FQGNSA. V was clipped by 4 bases and J by 2 bases, with 6 bases between them. The CDR3 DNA sequence: TGTGCCAGCAGCTCCGGGGCCTACGAGCAGTACTTC. Translating gives CASSSGAYEQYF.

This clone was detected once. CDR3 in amino acids: CAWRGVNTGELFF. The CDR3 DNA is TGTGCCTGGAGAGGGGTGAACACCGGGGAGCTGTTTTTT. The genes are TRBV30 and TRBJ2-2; D possibly corresponds to TRBD1 (5 bases). The CDR3 covers 13 residues. The ends were cut back, 3 bases at V and 1 base at J, with 6 bases in the middle. Germline CDR1 is GTSNPN and CDR2 is SVGIG (reference sequence).

The J gene is TRBJ1-2, the V gene TRBV2, with D possibly matching TRBD1 (5 bases). CDR1 SNHLY and CDR2 FYNNEI come from the germline V gene. Trimming left V 8 bases short and J 6 bases short, with 13 bases between. The CDR3 consists of 12 residues. CDR3 DNA: TGTGCCAGCCGGGGGGGATGGAATGGCTACACCTTC. This sequence encodes CASRGGWNGYTF.

This clone was seen only once. The chain combines TRBV29-1 with TRBJ1-4, with TRBD1 identical over 10 bases. Germline-derived CDR1 and CDR2 are SQVTM and ANQGSEA. V was pared by 5 bases and J by 8 bases, with 5 bases of the junction left unmatched. This CDR3 is 13 amino acids long. DNA of the CDR3: TGCAGCGTTTCGGGACAGGGGACCGAAAAACTGTTTTTT. Translation gives CSVSGQGTEKLFF.

The chain combines TRBV2 with TRBJ1-3; possible D gene TRBD1, 5 bases. The germline V and J ends were trimmed by 4 bases and 2 bases, with 12 bases remaining between them. Germline V gene data show CDR1 as SNHLY and CDR2 as FYNNEI. This CDR3 has 15 amino acids. CDR3 DNA sequence: TGTGCCAGCAGTGCGGGAGAGGACACTGGAAACACCATATATTTT. Translated: CASSAGEDTGNTIYF.

The count of this clone is one. The chain recombines TRBV12-3 or TRBV12-4 with TRBJ1-1, with D possibly matching TRBD1 (5 bases). Trimming removed 6 bases at V and 6 bases at J, with 8 bases between. The CDR3 extends over 11 amino acids. The CDR3 spells CASRAGPEAFF. Written as DNA, the CDR3 is TGTGCCAGCAGAGCGGGGCCTGAAGCTTTCTTT.